These T cell receptor beta chains were read from a single sample in a study of T cells in Graves' hyperthyroidism and ophthalmopathy. One entry per CDR3 protein results from TCRdb running MiXCR on the multiplex PCR reads. Altogether about 200,000 distinct CDR3 sequences are present, around a sixth being singletons, with the ten largest covering roughly 50%. Sequences were obtained from blood. These TCRs come from a woman between 45 and 60 years old with Graves' hyperthyroidism. The CDR3 runs from the conserved cysteine through the conserved F or W. A D gene is named only where the DNA matches it firmly. Clone size, where shown, is once, few, many, or a class for clones that have expanded.

clone_size j_call d_call v_call cdr3_aa cdr3_nt
many TRBJ2-1 NA TRBV20-1 CSAIRAEYNEQFF TGCAGTGCTATTCGGGCGGAGTACAATGAGCAGTTCTTC
once TRBJ2-7 TRBD1 TRBV3-1 CASSQVTGAPYEQYF TGTGCCAGCAGCCAAGTTACAGGGGCGCCCTACGAGCAGTACTTC
NA TRBJ1-2 NA TRBV5-1 CASSLQRNYGYTF TGCGCCAGCAGCCTCCAAAGGAACTATGGCTACACCTTC
many TRBJ2-4 NA TRBV29-1 CSVELGSYIQYF TGCAGCGTTGAATTGGGGTCCTACATTCAGTACTTC
many TRBJ1-5 NA TRBV28 CASSWAGNQPQHF TGTGCCAGCAGCTGGGCAGGTAACCAGCCCCAGCATTTT
few TRBJ2-7 NA TRBV3-1 CASRAGGGEQYF TGTGCCAGCAGGGCAGGAGGGGGCGAGCAGTACTTC
few TRBJ2-1 NA TRBV19 CATRGRAGYNEQFF TGTGCCACCAGGGGGAGGGCCGGGTACAATGAGCAGTTCTTC
few TRBJ1-5 NA TRBV19 CASAYRIAGNQPQHF TGTGCCAGTGCCTACAGGATTGCGGGCAATCAGCCCCAGCATTTT
many TRBJ2-7 TRBD2 TRBV5-1 CASSLPVSGAPYEQYF TGCGCCAGCAGCTTGCCGGTAAGCGGGGCACCCTACGAGCAGTACTTC
many TRBJ2-2 NA TRBV27 CASSPEERANGELFF TGTGCCAGCAGTCCTGAGGAAAGGGCTAACGGGGAGCTGTTTTTT
few TRBJ1-5 NA TRBV7-6 CASSLGAGWHQPQHF TGTGCCAGCAGCTTAGGGGCAGGGTGGCATCAGCCCCAGCATTTT
NA TRBJ2-2 NA TRBV7-9 CASSSRDQNTGELFF TGTGCCAGCAGCTCTCGGGACCAGAACACCGGGGAGCTGTTTTTT
many TRBJ2-1 TRBD1 TRBV11-2 CASSWTGDAYEQFF TGTGCCAGCAGCTGGACAGGGGATGCATATGAGCAGTTCTTC
many TRBJ2-1 TRBD2 TRBV7-8 CASSFSSGSDEQFF TGTGCCAGCAGCTTCAGTAGCGGGAGCGATGAGCAGTTCTTC